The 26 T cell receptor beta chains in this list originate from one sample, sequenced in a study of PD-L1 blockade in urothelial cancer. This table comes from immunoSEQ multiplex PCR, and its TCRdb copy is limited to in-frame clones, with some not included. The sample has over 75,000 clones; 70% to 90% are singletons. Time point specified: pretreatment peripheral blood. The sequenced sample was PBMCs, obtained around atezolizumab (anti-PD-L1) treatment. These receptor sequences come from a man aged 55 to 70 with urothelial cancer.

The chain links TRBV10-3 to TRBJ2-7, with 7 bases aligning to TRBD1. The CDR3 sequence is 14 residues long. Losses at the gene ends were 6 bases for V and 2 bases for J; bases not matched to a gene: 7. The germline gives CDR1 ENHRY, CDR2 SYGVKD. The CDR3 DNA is TGTGCCATCAGCAGGGACAGCGGACCCTACGAGCAGTACTTC. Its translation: CAISRDSGPYEQYF.

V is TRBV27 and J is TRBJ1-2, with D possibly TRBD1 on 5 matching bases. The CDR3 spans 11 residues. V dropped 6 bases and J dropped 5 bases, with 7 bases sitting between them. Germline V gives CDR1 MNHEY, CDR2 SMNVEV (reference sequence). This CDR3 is CASSRGYGYTF. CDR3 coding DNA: TGTGCCAGCAGCCGGGGGTATGGCTACACCTTC.

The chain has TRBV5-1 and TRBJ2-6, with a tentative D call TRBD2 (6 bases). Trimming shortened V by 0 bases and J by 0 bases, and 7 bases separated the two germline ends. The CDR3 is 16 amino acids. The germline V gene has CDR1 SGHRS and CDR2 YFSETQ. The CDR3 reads CASSLAGSSGANVLTF. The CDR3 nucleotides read TGCGCCAGCAGCTTGGCCGGGAGCTCTGGGGCCAACGTCCTGACTTTC.

CDR3 protein: CASRPGADANYGYTF. The CDR3 DNA reads as TGTGCCAGTAGACCAGGGGCCGACGCCAACTATGGCTACACCTTC. J is TRBJ1-2 and V is TRBV19, with a possible D match to TRBD1 (6 bases). The CDR3 spans 15 residues. Germline V gene lookup returns CDR1 LNHDA and CDR2 SQIVND (reference sequence). Trimming left V 6 bases short and J 2 bases short, with 16 bases between.

The CDR3 DNA reads as TGTGCCAGCAGTAACGGGTTGCCCCCCTATGGCTACACCTTC. Its protein product is CASSNGLPPYGYTF. The chain has TRBV6-4 and TRBJ1-2, with D unclear. Germline loops: CDR1 MRHNA, CDR2 SNTAGT. Trimming pared 5 bases from V and 4 bases from J, leaving 14 bases between. The CDR3 extends over 14 amino acids.

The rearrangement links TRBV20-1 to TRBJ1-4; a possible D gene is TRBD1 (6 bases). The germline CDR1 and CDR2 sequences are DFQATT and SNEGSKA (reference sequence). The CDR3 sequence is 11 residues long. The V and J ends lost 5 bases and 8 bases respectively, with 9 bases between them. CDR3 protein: CSARQGEKLFF. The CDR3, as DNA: TGCAGTGCTCGCCAGGGGGAAAAACTGTTTTTT.

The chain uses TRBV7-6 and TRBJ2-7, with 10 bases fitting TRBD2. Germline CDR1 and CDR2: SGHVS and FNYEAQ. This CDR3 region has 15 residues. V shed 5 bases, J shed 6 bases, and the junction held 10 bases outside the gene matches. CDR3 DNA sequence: TGTGCCAGCAGCGCCGGACTAGCGGCGCTCGGCGAGCAGTACTTC. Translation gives CASSAGLAALGEQYF.

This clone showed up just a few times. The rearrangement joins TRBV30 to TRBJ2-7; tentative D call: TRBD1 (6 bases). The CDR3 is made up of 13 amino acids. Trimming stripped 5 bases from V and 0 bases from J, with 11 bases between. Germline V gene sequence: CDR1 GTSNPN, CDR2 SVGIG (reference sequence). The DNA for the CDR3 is TGTGCCTGGGACAGGTACAGCTCCTACGAGCAGTACTTC. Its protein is CAWDRYSSYEQYF.

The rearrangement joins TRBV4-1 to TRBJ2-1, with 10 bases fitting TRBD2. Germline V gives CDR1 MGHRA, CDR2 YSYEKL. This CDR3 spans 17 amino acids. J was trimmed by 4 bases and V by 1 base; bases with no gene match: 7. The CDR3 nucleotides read TGCGCCAGCAGCCAAGCTAGCGGGAGCCTTCTATACAATGAGCAGTTCTTC. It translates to CASSQASGSLLYNEQFF.

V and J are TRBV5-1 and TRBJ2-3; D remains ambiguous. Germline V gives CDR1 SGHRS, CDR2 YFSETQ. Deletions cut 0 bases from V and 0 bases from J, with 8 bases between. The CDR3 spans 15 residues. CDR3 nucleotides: TGCGCCAGCAGCTTGGCTAGACCTAGCACAGATACGCAGTATTTT. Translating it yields CASSLARPSTDTQYF. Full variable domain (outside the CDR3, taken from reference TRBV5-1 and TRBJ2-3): KAGVTQTPRYLIKTRGQQVTLSCSPISGHRSVSWYQQTPGQGLQFLFEYFSETQRNKGNFPGRFSGRQFSNSRSEMNVSTLELGDSALYLCASSLARPSTDTQYFGPGTRLTVL.

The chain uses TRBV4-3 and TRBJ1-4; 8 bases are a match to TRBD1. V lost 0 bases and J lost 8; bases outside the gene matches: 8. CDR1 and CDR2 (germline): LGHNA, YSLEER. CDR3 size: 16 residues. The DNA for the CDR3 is TGCGCCAGCAGCCAAGATTGGACAGGGCGGGCCGAAAAACTGTTTTTT. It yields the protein CASSQDWTGRAEKLFF.

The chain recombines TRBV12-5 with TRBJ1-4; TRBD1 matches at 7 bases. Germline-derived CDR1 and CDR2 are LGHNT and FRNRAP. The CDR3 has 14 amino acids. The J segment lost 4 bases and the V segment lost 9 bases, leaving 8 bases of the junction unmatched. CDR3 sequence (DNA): TGTGCTAGCGCCGGGACAGCCTTTAATGAAAAACTGTTTTTT. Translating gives CASAGTAFNEKLFF.

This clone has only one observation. The CDR3 nucleotides read TGTGCCAGCAGCCAAGCACAGGGCGTCTCTGGAAACACCATATATTTT. It codes for CASSQAQGVSGNTIYF. The chain links TRBV4-2 to TRBJ1-3; possible D gene TRBD1, 6 bases. The CDR3 runs 16 residues. The germline V gene has CDR1 LGHNA and CDR2 YNFKEQ. With 1 base removed from V and 0 bases from J, the gap between germline ends came to 10 bases.

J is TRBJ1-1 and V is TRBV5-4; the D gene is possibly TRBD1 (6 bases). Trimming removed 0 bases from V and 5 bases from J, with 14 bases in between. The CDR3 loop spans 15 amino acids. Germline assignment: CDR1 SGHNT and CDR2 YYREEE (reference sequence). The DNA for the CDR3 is TGTGCCAGCAGCTTGGCCCTTGGGGGCTGGACTGAAGCTTTCTTT. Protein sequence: CASSLALGGWTEAFF. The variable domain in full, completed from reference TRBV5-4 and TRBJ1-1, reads ETGVTQSPTHLIKTRGQQVTLRCSSQSGHNTVSWYQQALGQGPQFIFQYYREEENGRGNFPPRFSGLQFPNYSSELNVNALELDDSALYLCASSLALGGWTEAFFGQGTRLTVV.

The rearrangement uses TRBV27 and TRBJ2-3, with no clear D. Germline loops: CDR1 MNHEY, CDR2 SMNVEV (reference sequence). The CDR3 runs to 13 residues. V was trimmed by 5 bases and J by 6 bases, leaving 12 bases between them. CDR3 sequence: CASSHSNEDTQYF. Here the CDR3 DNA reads TGTGCCAGCAGTCACTCAAACGAGGATACGCAGTATTTT.

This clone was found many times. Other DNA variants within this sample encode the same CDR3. This CDR3 is CASSLDGDYGYTF. The DNA for the CDR3 is TGCGCCAGCAGCTTGGACGGAGACTATGGCTACACCTTC. The chain links TRBV5-1 to TRBJ1-2; no clear D gene. V was cut by 0 bases and J by 3 bases, with 6 bases left in between. CDR1 and CDR2 from the germline V gene are SGHRS and YFSETQ. This CDR3 has 13 residues.

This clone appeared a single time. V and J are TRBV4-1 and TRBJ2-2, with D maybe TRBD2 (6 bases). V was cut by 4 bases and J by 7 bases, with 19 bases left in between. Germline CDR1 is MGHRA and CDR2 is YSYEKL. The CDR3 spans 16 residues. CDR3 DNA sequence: TGCGCCAGCAGCCGGACTTCGGGGGTTCAGGGCGGGGAGCTGTTTTTT. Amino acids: CASSRTSGVQGGELFF.

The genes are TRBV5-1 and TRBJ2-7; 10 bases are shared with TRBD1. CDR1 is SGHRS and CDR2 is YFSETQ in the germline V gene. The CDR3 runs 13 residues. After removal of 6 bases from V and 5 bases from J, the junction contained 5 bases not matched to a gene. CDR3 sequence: CASTRDRGDEQYF. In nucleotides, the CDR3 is TGCGCCAGCACCAGGGACAGGGGCGACGAGCAGTACTTC.

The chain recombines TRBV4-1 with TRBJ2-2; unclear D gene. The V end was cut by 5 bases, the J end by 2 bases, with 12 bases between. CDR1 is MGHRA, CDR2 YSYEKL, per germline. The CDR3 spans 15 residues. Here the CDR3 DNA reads TGCGCCAGCAGCACTCAGACTCTCAACACCGGGGAGCTGTTTTTT. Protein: CASSTQTLNTGELFF.

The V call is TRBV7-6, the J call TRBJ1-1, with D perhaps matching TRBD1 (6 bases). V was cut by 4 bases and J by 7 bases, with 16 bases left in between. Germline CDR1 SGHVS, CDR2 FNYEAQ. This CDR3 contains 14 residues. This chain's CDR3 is CASSSLGGHVEAFF. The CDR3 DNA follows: TGTGCCAGCAGCTCCCTGGGGGGGCATGTTGAAGCTTTCTTT.

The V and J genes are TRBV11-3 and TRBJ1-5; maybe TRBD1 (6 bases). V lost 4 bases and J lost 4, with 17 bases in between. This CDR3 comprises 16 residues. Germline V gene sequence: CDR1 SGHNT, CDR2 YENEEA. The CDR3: CASSSSGGALNQPQHF. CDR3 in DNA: TGTGCCAGCAGCTCCTCCGGGGGGGCTTTGAATCAGCCCCAGCATTTT. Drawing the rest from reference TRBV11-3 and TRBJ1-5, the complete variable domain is EAGVVQSPRYKIIEKKQPVAFWCNPISGHNTLYWYLQNLGQGPELLIRYENEEAVDDSQLPKDRFSAERLKGVDSTLKIQPAELGDSAVYLCASSSSGGALNQPQHFGDGTRLSIL.

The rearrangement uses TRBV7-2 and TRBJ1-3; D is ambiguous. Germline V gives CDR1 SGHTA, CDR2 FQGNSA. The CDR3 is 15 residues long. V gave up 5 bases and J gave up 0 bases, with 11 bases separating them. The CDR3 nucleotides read TGTGCCAGCAGCCTTGACACCAGCTCTGGAAACACCATATATTTT. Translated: CASSLDTSSGNTIYF.

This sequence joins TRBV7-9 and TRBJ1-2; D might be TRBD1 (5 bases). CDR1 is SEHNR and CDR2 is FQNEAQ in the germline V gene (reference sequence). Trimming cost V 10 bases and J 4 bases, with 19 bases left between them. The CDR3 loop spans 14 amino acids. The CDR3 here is CATGQGPLIYGYTF. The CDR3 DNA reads TGTGCCACCGGGCAGGGCCCCCTAATCTATGGCTACACCTTC.

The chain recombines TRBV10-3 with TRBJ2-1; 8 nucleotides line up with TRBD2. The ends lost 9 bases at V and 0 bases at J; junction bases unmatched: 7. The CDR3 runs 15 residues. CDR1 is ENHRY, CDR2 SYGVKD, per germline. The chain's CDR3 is CAIGLAGGSYNEQFF. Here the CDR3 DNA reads TGTGCCATTGGGCTAGCGGGCGGCTCCTACAATGAGCAGTTCTTC.

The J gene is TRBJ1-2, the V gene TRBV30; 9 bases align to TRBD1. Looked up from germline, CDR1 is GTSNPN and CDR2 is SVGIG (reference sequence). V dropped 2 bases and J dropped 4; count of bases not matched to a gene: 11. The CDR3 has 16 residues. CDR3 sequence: CAWSPPGTGNVYGYTF. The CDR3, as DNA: TGTGCCTGGAGTCCTCCTGGGACAGGGAACGTCTATGGCTACACCTTC.

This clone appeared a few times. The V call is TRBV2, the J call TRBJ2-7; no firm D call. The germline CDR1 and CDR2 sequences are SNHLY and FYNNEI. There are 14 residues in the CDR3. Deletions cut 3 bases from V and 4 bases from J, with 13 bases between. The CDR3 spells CASSDRSTEYEQYF. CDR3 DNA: TGTGCCAGCAGTGATAGGAGTACTGAGTACGAGCAGTACTTC.